These 30 T cell receptor beta chains came from one sample sequenced in a study of shared clonotypes between healthy human individuals. Here immunoSEQ multiplex PCR was the method, and the copy in TCRdb shows in-frame clones only, minus some. Among 980,000 or so clones, less than 85% were seen once, and the ten largest hold about 1.5%. Sequencing input: memory CD4+ T cells sorted from blood. The subset here: CD45RA-negative fraction. Receptor source: a man between 18 and 35 years old in good health.

The CDR3 bases are TGTGCCAGCAGTTTAGGTCAGCGGGGACCCACTGAAGCTTTCTTT. Encoded protein: CASSLGQRGPTEAFF. The chain is built from TRBV28 and TRBJ1-1, with TRBD1 as a possible D gene (5 bases). Germline lookup yields CDR1 MDHEN and CDR2 SYDVKM. V gave up 2 bases and J gave up 4 bases, with 14 bases separating them. CDR3 length equals 15 residues.

V gene TRBV27 combines with J gene TRBJ2-6; no firm D call. Germline CDR1 MNHEY, CDR2 SMNVEV (reference sequence). This CDR3 contains 16 residues. V lost 3 bases and J lost 0, with 9 bases in between. CDR3: CASSFLDSSGANVLTF. CDR3 sequence (DNA): TGTGCCAGCAGTTTCCTAGACTCCTCTGGGGCCAACGTCCTGACTTTC.

The V gene is TRBV2, the J gene TRBJ2-7, with D possibly matching TRBD1 (5 bases). The CDR3 runs to 13 residues. Per germline, CDR1 SNHLY and CDR2 FYNNEI. The ends were cut back, 8 bases at V and 0 bases at J, with 11 bases in the middle. In DNA form, the CDR3 reads TGTGCCAGCGGGGCGGAAAGCTCCTACGAGCAGTACTTC. It translates to CASGAESSYEQYF.

This chain uses TRBV7-2 with TRBJ1-6, with TRBD1 as a possible D gene (6 bases). The V end was cut by 7 bases, the J end by 10 bases, with 17 bases between. This CDR3 has 14 amino acids. Germline lookup yields CDR1 SGHTA and CDR2 FQGNSA. CDR3 nucleotides: TGTGCCAGCACAAGGGGGGGTTTTTACTCACCCCTCCACTTT. Its protein product is CASTRGGFYSPLHF.

The chain has TRBV2 and TRBJ2-7; D tentatively fits TRBD1 or TRBD2 (6 bases each). Per the germline V gene, CDR1 is SNHLY and CDR2 is FYNNEI. The CDR3 totals 14 residues. Trimming took 7 bases from V and 0 from J, leaving 13 bases between them. In nucleotides, the CDR3 is TGTGCCAGCAAGGGGGGCCAAAGCTCCTACGAGCAGTACTTC. Residues: CASKGGQSSYEQYF.

The table lists this clone with a count of one. The V and J genes are TRBV21-1 and TRBJ1-5. TRBV21-1 is annotated as a pseudogene. The CDR3 totals 13 residues. This chain's CDR3 is CASSKGGNQPQHF. The CDR3 DNA is TGTGCCAGCAGCAAAGGGGGGAATCAGCCCCAGCATTTT.

The chain recombines TRBV2 with TRBJ1-2; TRBD1 agrees at 8 bases. With V trimmed by 1 base and J by 6 bases, 4 bases remained unmatched. The CDR3 has 14 amino acids. The germline V gene encodes CDR1 SNHLY and CDR2 FYNNEI. The CDR3 is CASSEERRGHGYTF. In DNA form, the CDR3 reads TGTGCCAGCAGTGAAGAGCGCAGGGGGCATGGCTACACCTTC.

This clone was seen a few times. The chain has TRBV29-1 and TRBJ2-1; no clear D gene. This CDR3 region has 10 residues. Germline CDR1 and CDR2: SQVTM and ANQGSEA. Trimming left V 7 bases short and J 5 bases short, with 6 bases between. The CDR3 DNA is TGCAGCGCGATACACAATGAGCAGTTCTTC. This translates into CSAIHNEQFF.

The rearrangement joins TRBV30 to TRBJ2-5; tentative D call: TRBD1 (6 bases). V was trimmed by 4 bases and J by 5 bases, leaving 17 bases between them. Germline V gene sequence: CDR1 GTSNPN, CDR2 SVGIG (reference sequence). The CDR3 runs to 14 residues. The DNA of the CDR3 is TGTGCCTGGACCAGAGAGTGGGGGCAGGAGACCCAGTACTTC. Its protein product is CAWTREWGQETQYF.

The CDR3 bases are TGTGCCAGCAGCGAGGTGGGACTAGCATCCCTGGGGAACACCGGGGAGCTGTTTTTT. Translating gives CASSEVGLASLGNTGELFF. V gene TRBV9 combines with J gene TRBJ2-2; 9 nucleotides match TRBD2. Trimming at V came to 3 bases and at J to 1 base, leaving 13 bases not matched to a gene. CDR3 length equals 19 residues. Germline values: CDR1 SGDLS, CDR2 YYNGEE.

The chain employs TRBV29-1 and TRBJ2-1; 10 bases agree with TRBD2. Germline V gene data show CDR1 as SQVTM and CDR2 as ANQGSEA. Unmatched junction bases numbered 15, after V lost 6 bases and J lost 10 bases. The CDR3 is made up of 15 amino acids. The CDR3 DNA reads TGCAGCGTGGGGGGTGTCACTAGCGGGAAGCACGAGCAGTTCTTC. Protein product: CSVGGVTSGKHEQFF.

The rearrangement uses TRBV10-1 and TRBJ1-3; no clear D. Germline V CDR1 and CDR2: WNHNN, SYGVQD (reference sequence). V gave up 4 bases and J gave up 2 bases, with 30 bases separating them. This CDR3 spans 21 amino acids. The CDR3 DNA reads TGCGCCAGCAGTGGTGAGAGCTGGGTACGGACGGGCCCTCGGACTGGAAACACCATATATTTT. Translating it yields CASSGESWVRTGPRTGNTIYF.

The chain couples TRBV7-6 to TRBJ2-5, with 11 positions matching TRBD1. CDR3 size: 16 residues. V lost 0 bases to trimming and J lost 4 bases; unmatched junction nucleotides: 4. Germline lookup yields CDR1 SGHVS and CDR2 FNYEAQ. The CDR3, as DNA: TGTGCCAGCAGCTTAGCAGGGACAGGGGGGAGAGAGACCCAGTACTTC. It is translated as CASSLAGTGGRETQYF.

This clone has just a few counts. V gene TRBV5-6 combines with J gene TRBJ2-7, with 7 bases that match TRBD1. Trimming took 2 bases from V and 6 from J; bases not matched to a gene: 5. This CDR3 region has 13 residues. The germline gives CDR1 SGHDT, CDR2 YYEEEE. Written as DNA, the CDR3 is TGTGCCAGCAGCTTCATACGGGACAGCGAGCAGTACTTC. This encodes CASSFIRDSEQYF.

The chain couples TRBV29-1 to TRBJ2-1; 8 positions agree with TRBD2. There are 15 residues in the CDR3. CDR1 and CDR2 from the germline V gene are SQVTM and ANQGSEA. Unmatched junction bases numbered 8, after V lost 7 bases and J lost 0 bases. CDR3 sequence (DNA): TGCAGCGCGTCTAGCGGGTCGAGCTCCTACAATGAGCAGTTCTTC. It is translated as CSASSGSSSYNEQFF.

V is TRBV10-2 and J is TRBJ2-5, with TRBD2 matching 8 bases. The CDR3 runs to 15 residues. CDR1 is WSHSY and CDR2 is SAAADI in the germline V gene. The junction had 8 bases not matched to a gene; V was cut back by 7 bases and J by 1 base. The CDR3 coding sequence is TGCGCCAGCACCCCGACTAGCGTGGCCCAAGAGACCCAGTACTTC. Encoded protein: CASTPTSVAQETQYF.

This sequence joins TRBV6-6 and TRBJ1-2; 7 bases map to TRBD1. Trimming took 2 bases from V and 8 from J; bases not matched to a gene: 11. Germline V gives CDR1 MNHNY, CDR2 SVGAGI (reference sequence). The CDR3 length is 15 residues. The DNA of the CDR3 is TGTGCCAGCAGTTACCCTTATCGACAGGGTCAGGGCTACACCTTC. Translated: CASSYPYRQGQGYTF.

The chain couples TRBV30 to TRBJ2-1, with TRBD1 as a possible D gene (6 bases). The CDR3 is 13 amino acids. In germline, CDR1 is GTSNPN, CDR2 SVGIG (reference sequence). V lost 2 bases and J 8 bases, leaving 13 bases between the germline ends. This CDR3 is CAWSNFRGDEQFF. The DNA for the CDR3 is TGTGCCTGGAGTAACTTCAGGGGCGATGAGCAGTTCTTC.

The chain is built from TRBV5-6 and TRBJ2-3; 7 positions agree with TRBD1. The CDR3 spans 16 residues. Germline V gene data show CDR1 as SGHDT and CDR2 as YYEEEE. The V and J ends lost 3 bases and 5 bases, in that order; junction bases with no gene match: 12. The CDR3 region is CASSYGAAAGGDTQYF. DNA of the CDR3: TGTGCCAGCAGCTATGGGGCGGCCGCAGGGGGAGATACGCAGTATTTT.

The chain couples TRBV5-6 to TRBJ2-1; TRBD1 agrees at 7 bases. The CDR3 consists of 13 residues. V was clipped by 4 bases and J by 9 bases; unmatched bases: 7. The germline V gene encodes CDR1 SGHDT and CDR2 YYEEEE. This CDR3 reads CASSLMRGPEQFF. For the CDR3, the DNA is TGTGCCAGCAGCCTCATGAGGGGGCCTGAGCAGTTCTTC. Supplemented by reference TRBV5-6 and TRBJ2-1, the full variable domain reads DAGVTQSPTHLIKTRGQQVTLRCSPKSGHDTVSWYQQALGQGPQFIFQYYEEEERQRGNFPDRFSGHQFPNYSSELNVNALLLGDSALYLCASSLMRGPEQFFGPGTRLTVL.

In the case of this clone: In the same sample, other DNA sequences code for this CDR3. The chain combines TRBV5-1 with TRBJ1-5, with D uncertain. Trimming took 1 base from V and 2 from J, leaving 7 bases between them. This CDR3 is 14 amino acids long. The germline CDR1 and CDR2 sequences are SGHRS and YFSETQ. DNA of the CDR3: TGCGCCAGCAGCTTGTCCGGGGGCAATCAGCCCCAGCATTTT. Amino acid sequence: CASSLSGGNQPQHF.

This chain uses TRBV11-3 with TRBJ1-6; D uncertain. Trimming removed 8 bases at V and 7 bases at J, with 12 bases between. There are 13 residues in the CDR3. Germline assignment: CDR1 SGHNT and CDR2 YENEEA. In DNA form, the CDR3 reads TGTGCCAGCTCGATAGGGTACAATTCACCCCTCCACTTT. Its translation is CASSIGYNSPLHF. The entire variable domain, with the rest obtained from reference TRBV11-3 and TRBJ1-6, is as follows: EAGVVQSPRYKIIEKKQPVAFWCNPISGHNTLYWYLQNLGQGPELLIRYENEEAVDDSQLPKDRFSAERLKGVDSTLKIQPAELGDSAVYLCASSIGYNSPLHFGNGTRLTVT.

This CDR3 reads CASSPLTASNQPQHF. Written as DNA, the CDR3 is TGTGCCAGCAGCCCCTTGACAGCTAGCAATCAGCCCCAGCATTTT. V usage is TRBV7-9 and J usage is TRBJ1-5; tentatively, D is TRBD1 (5 bases). Germline lookup yields CDR1 SEHNR and CDR2 FQNEAQ (reference sequence). CDR3 size: 15 residues. Trimming pared 5 bases from V and 0 bases from J, leaving 11 bases between.

On this clone itself: Other DNA variants within this sample encode the same CDR3. The rearrangement links TRBV6-6 to TRBJ2-3; D is ambiguous. This CDR3 contains 11 residues. The V gene's germline CDR1 is MNHNY and CDR2 SVGAGI (reference sequence). V lost 0 bases, J lost 6 bases, and 1 base lay in between. The CDR3 loop reads CASSYSDTQYF. CDR3 bases: TGTGCCAGCAGTTACTCCGATACGCAGTATTTT.

The chain recombines TRBV19 with TRBJ1-2; 7 nucleotides agree with TRBD1. The CDR3 contains 13 residues. CDR1 is LNHDA and CDR2 is SQIVND in the germline V gene (reference sequence). Losses at the gene ends were 5 bases for V and 4 bases for J; bases not matched to a gene: 4. The CDR3: CASSGGQVYGYTF. The DNA for the CDR3 is TGTGCCAGTAGTGGCGGACAGGTCTATGGCTACACCTTC.

The count of this clone is one. V gene TRBV5-1 combines with J gene TRBJ2-1, with 12 bases identical to TRBD2. V gave up 3 bases and J gave up 6 bases; unmatched junction bases: 10. This CDR3 has 17 residues. Germline V gene sequence: CDR1 SGHRS, CDR2 YFSETQ. Here the CDR3 reads CASSSRTSGKGFNEQFF. The CDR3 bases are TGCGCCAGCAGCTCACGGACTAGCGGGAAAGGATTCAATGAGCAGTTCTTC.

The V gene is TRBV6-1, the J gene TRBJ1-2; no firm D call. Germline assignment: CDR1 MNHNS and CDR2 SASEGT. The CDR3 spans 17 residues. The germline V and J ends were trimmed by 0 bases and 10 bases, with 24 bases remaining between them. The CDR3 is CASSEAGVFGQKVYYTF. CDR3 nucleotides: TGTGCCAGCAGTGAAGCTGGGGTATTTGGCCAGAAGGTCTACTACACCTTC.

The CDR3 nucleotides are TGTGCCAGCAGCCGAGGACTAGCGGGCCCCACAGATACGCAGTATTTT. This sequence encodes CASSRGLAGPTDTQYF. The chain carries TRBV11-2 and TRBJ2-3, with TRBD2 matching 11 bases. J was trimmed by 2 bases and V by 5 bases; bases with no gene match: 6. Germline CDR1 and CDR2: SGHAT and FQNNGV. The CDR3 runs 16 residues.

The chain links TRBV30 to TRBJ1-4, with 7 nucleotides matching TRBD1. V gave up 1 base and J gave up 5 bases; unmatched junction bases: 4. Germline CDR1 reads GTSNPN; CDR2 reads SVGIG (reference sequence). CDR3 length equals 14 residues. CDR3 sequence: CAWSGGQINEKLFF. CDR3 in DNA: TGTGCCTGGAGTGGGGGACAGATAAATGAAAAACTGTTTTTT.

The CDR3 nucleotides are TGTGCCAGCGGAACAGATAATAATGAAAAACTGTTTTTT. Translated, it gives CASGTDNNEKLFF. The V gene is TRBV25-1, the J gene TRBJ1-4; no clear D. V shed 8 bases and J shed 4 bases, with 11 bases lying between them. Germline V gene data show CDR1 as MGHDK and CDR2 as SYGVNS. The CDR3 length is 13 residues.